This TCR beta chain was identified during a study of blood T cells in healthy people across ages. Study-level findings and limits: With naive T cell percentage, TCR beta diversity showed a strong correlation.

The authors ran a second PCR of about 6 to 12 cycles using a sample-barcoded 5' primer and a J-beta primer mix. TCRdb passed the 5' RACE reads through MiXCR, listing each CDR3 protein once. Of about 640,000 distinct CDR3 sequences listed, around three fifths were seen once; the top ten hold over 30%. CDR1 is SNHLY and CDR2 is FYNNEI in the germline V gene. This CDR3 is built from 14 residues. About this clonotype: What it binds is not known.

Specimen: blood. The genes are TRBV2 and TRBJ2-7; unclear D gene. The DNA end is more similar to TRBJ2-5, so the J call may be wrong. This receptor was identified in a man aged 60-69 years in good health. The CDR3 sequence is CASSVSLGGETQYF. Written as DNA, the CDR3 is TGTGCCAGCAGTGTCTCCCTGGGCGGAGAGACCCAGTACTTC.